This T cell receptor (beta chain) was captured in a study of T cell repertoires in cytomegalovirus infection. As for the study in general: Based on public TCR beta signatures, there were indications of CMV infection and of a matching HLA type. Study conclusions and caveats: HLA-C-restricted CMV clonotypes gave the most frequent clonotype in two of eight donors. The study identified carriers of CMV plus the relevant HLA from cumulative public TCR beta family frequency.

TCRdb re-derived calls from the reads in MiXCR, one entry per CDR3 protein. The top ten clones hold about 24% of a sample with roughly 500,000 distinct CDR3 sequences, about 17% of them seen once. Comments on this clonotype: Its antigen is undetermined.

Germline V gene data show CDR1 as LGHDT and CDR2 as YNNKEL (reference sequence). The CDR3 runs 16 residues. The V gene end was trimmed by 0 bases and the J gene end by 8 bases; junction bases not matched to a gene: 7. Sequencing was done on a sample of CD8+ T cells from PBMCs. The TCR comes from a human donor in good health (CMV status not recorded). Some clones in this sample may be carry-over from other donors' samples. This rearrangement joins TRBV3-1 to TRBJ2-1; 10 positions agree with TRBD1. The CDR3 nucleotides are TGTGCCAGCAGCCAAGACCGGGACAGGGGTAGGGATGAGCAGTTCTTC. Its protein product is CASSQDRDRGRDEQFF.